This paragraph reports one TCR beta chain. This receptor's antigen is unknown. Base qualities are not recorded, but no much larger clone differs from it by a single base. This specimen comes from a study of shared clonotypes between healthy human individuals (TCRdb year 2020). As for the study more broadly: The cohort comprised a couple of women and a few men aged 18 to 49 years. For each donor, CD4 naive and CD4 memory were each given three plates, CD8 naive was given two plates, and CD8 memory was given one plate. Blood TCR repertoires of four to six healthy adults were deeply sequenced to estimate repertoire size and the extent of clonotype sharing between individuals. Different laboratories and diverse techniques were used to prepare libraries and sequence TCR repertoires, to increase sequencing depth and limit assay-specific biases. Leukapheresis yielded between about 0.94 and 9 billion PBMCs per donor.

General conclusions and limits of the study: Sampling was restricted to blood, and TCR repertoires in tissues likely differ from the TCR repertoires found in blood. Pairwise subsampling led to the expectation that sequencing depth would affect the degree of clonotype sharing among donors. Because the study included only a small number of donors, the genetic and exposure-history diversity represented was limited. Sharing across a handful of donors was observed for approximately 5% of naive CD4, over 3% of naive CD8, over 2% of memory CD4, and about 0.4% of memory CD8 clonotypes. Rarefaction of sorted-subset datasets indicated incomplete sequencing despite the large sequencing depth. Clonotypes shared by all four sorted-subset donors showed higher generation probabilities than non-shared clonotypes. Estimated clonotype richness was generally larger for naive than for memory subsets.

TCR CDR3 regions were amplified from genomic DNA by multiplex PCR using the deep immunoSEQ assay. Genomic DNA extracted from each cell subset was distributed evenly over all wells of several immunoSEQ 96-well plates, and each plate served as one replicate. For sorted subsets, about 200 ng genomic DNA, equal to 30,000 to 35,000 T cell genomes, was loaded into each replicate PCR. The purified libraries were quantified using a Qubit 3.0 fluorometer, sized with a Bioanalyzer 2100, and then quantified again using the KAPA Library Quantification kit. Each immunoSEQ 96-well plate was sequenced on its own single-read 150-cycle Illumina NextSeq 550 flow cell. Regarding the original processing steps: Because the immunoSEQ output included only junctional sequences and no quality scores, the filtering could not be the same as the filtering used for full-length reads. To assign V/J genes and CDR3, sequences were annotated using PyIR, a Python wrapper for IgBLAST v1.9, with IMGT germline references. Reads were removed for weak V/J assignments (E-value above 1e-6), missing CDR3, stop codons, out-of-frame junctions, or ambiguous translated residues. V3J clonotypes were defined as sequences sharing the same inferred V gene, J gene, and CDR3 amino acid sequence. Percentage overlap between repertoires was computed as shared unique clonotypes divided by the size of the smaller repertoire. Three approaches were used to assess repertoire richness: RTK rarefaction, the Chao1 estimator, and Recon v2.1 estimates of unobserved clonotypes. For all TCRbeta clonotypes obtained by the gDNA method from a few donors, generation probabilities were computed with OLGA. In TCRdb, the immuneACCESS table is reduced to in-frame sequences with V and J assigned. These tables do not hold every clone; where another copy was compared, an unresolved V gene accounts for under half, and the others remain unexplained. From that table come the V and J calls and clone size; the DNA was used to work out D and trimming. Within this sample are over a million clones, with 75% to 80% of them counted one time only. Together, the top ten hold around 0.6% of the sample.

Donors were healthy HIV-negative adults with no recently reported acute infections or vaccinations. Every donor was a Caucasian adult living in Nashville, Tennessee, USA. CD4+ T cells were enriched by magnetic negative selection, after which naive cells were positively selected on CD45RA and the negative fraction was taken as the memory subset. Blood was obtained by leukapheresis, after which PBMCs were separated by Ficoll-Histopaque density gradient centrifugation and cryopreserved in liquid nitrogen vapor phase. Analytical flow cytometry was used to check the purity and quantity of every magnetically sorted T cell population. Genomic DNA was isolated from each sorted fraction and quantified by UV absorbance on a Nanodrop 2000c. Sequences were obtained from memory CD4+ T cells from PBMCs. This sample's cell subset or site label indicates: CD45RA-negative fraction. The sequence derives from a man aged 18 to 29 in good health. Some clones in this sample may be carry-over from other donors' samples.

CDR3 sequence: CASSSPDRAREQYF. The nucleotide sequence is TGCGCCAGCAGCTCCCCGGACAGGGCTCGCGAGCAGTACTTC. The chain employs TRBV5-1 and TRBJ2-7; 8 central nucleotides agree with TRBD1. CDR1 and CDR2, looked up from the germline V gene, are SGHRS and YFSETQ. Trimming accounts for 3 bases at V and 6 bases at J, while the number of junction bases matched to no gene is 8. Counted from cysteine to phenylalanine, this CDR3 has 14 amino acids. Only CDR3 DNA is held: 42 bases, read in frame from base 1.